The 26 T cell receptor beta chains presented below share a single source sample, sequenced in a study of response to subunit inactivated influenza vaccine. TCRdb analysed the RT-PCR reads with MiXCR anew, one entry per CDR3 protein. The sample has fewer than 600,000 distinct CDR3 sequences, 6% to 9% seen once. The sequencing here drew on PBMCs from blood, taken approximately 25 months after vaccination. These receptor sequences come from a man aged 45-69 years who received an inactivated influenza vaccine.

This clonotype was seen at least ten times. This sequence joins TRBV19 and TRBJ2-7; perhaps TRBD2 as D (6 bases). The CDR3 totals 14 residues. Germline-derived CDR1 and CDR2 are LNHDA and SQIVND (reference sequence). V was shortened by 3 bases and J by 0 bases, with 9 bases between the two germline ends. The CDR3 DNA sequence: TGTGCCAGTAGTATCGGTAGCGGCTCCTACGAGCAGTACTTC. Protein: CASSIGSGSYEQYF.

This clonotype showed up many times. This chain uses TRBV3-1 with TRBJ2-3; TRBD1 matches 7 bases. The V segment lost 0 bases and the J segment 3 bases; nucleotides outside the gene matches: 3. Germline V gene lookup returns CDR1 LGHDT and CDR2 YNNKEL (reference sequence). The CDR3 contains 15 residues. The DNA of the CDR3 is TGTGCCAGCAGCCAAGAGGGCAGGGGGACAGATACGCAGTATTTT. Translating gives CASSQEGRGTDTQYF.

The J gene is TRBJ1-3, the V gene TRBV4-3; D is uncertain. CDR1 LGHNA and CDR2 YSLEER come from the germline V gene. CDR3 length equals 15 residues. V lost 0 bases and J 4 bases, leaving 10 bases between the germline ends. This CDR3 reads CASSQDLTSGNTIYF. The CDR3 DNA sequence: TGCGCCAGCAGCCAAGATTTAACATCGGGAAACACCATATATTTT.

A few counts support this clonotype. J is TRBJ2-4 and V is TRBV6-5, with D tentatively TRBD2 (5 bases). The CDR3 is made up of 11 amino acids. CDR1 and CDR2 (germline): MNHEY, SVGAGI. V lost 8 bases and J lost 6, with 8 bases in between. Here the CDR3 reads CASSGSNIQYF. CDR3 DNA sequence: TGTGCCAGCTCGGGATCAAACATTCAGTACTTC.

The table lists this clonotype with a few counts. The gene calls are TRBV15 and TRBJ2-2; 11 nucleotides line up with TRBD1. The V gene's germline CDR1 is LNHNV and CDR2 YYDKDF (reference sequence). Losses at the gene ends were 5 bases for V and 6 bases for J; bases not matched to a gene: 8. This CDR3 is built from 16 residues. The CDR3 bases are TGTGCCACCAGCCTAGGACAGGGGGCGTATTCCGGGGAGCTGTTTTTT. As protein: CATSLGQGAYSGELFF.

A few counts support this clonotype. Written as DNA, the CDR3 is TGTGCCACCAGCAGAGTAGGGGCTAGCGGAGCTCTAGCCAAAAACATTCAGTACTTC. It codes for CATSRVGASGALAKNIQYF. The chain joins TRBV15 to TRBJ2-4, with TRBD2 identical over 7 bases. Germline trimming cut 1 base from V and 0 bases from J; bases unmatched to any gene: 12. The CDR3 extends over 19 amino acids. CDR1 is LNHNV and CDR2 is YYDKDF in the germline V gene (reference sequence).

This clonotype was recorded many times. V is TRBV19 and J is TRBJ2-1, with no clear D. The V gene lost 6 bases and the J gene lost 4 bases, with 4 bases spanning the gap. Germline V gene data show CDR1 as LNHDA and CDR2 as SQIVND (reference sequence). The CDR3 sequence is 11 residues long. CDR3 amino acids: CASRQYNEQFF. The CDR3 coding sequence is TGTGCCAGTAGACAGTACAATGAGCAGTTCTTC.

This clonotype showed up just a few times. The chain has TRBV20-1 and TRBJ2-1; maybe TRBD2 (7 bases). CDR3 size: 17 residues. Germline lookup yields CDR1 DFQATT and CDR2 SNEGSKA (reference sequence). V was clipped by 0 bases and J by 8 bases, with 23 bases between them. The DNA for the CDR3 is TGCAGTGCTAGAGATCCCTTTTGGGAGGGGGTGAGAGATGAGCAGTTCTTC. It encodes CSARDPFWEGVRDEQFF.

Ten or more counts support this clonotype. This sequence joins TRBV20-1 and TRBJ2-7; the D gene is possibly TRBD2 (6 bases). Germline CDR1 DFQATT, CDR2 SNEGSKA (reference sequence). The CDR3 has 15 residues. The V gene lost 3 bases and the J gene lost 3 bases, with 18 bases spanning the gap. CDR3 loop: CSARGDTSPFYEQYF. The CDR3 coding sequence is TGCAGTGCTAGGGGGGATACTAGCCCCTTCTACGAGCAGTACTTC.

In this sample, this clonotype turned up many times. The CDR3 here is CASSQDGSPNQPQHF. The CDR3 nucleotides are TGTGCCAGCAGCCAAGATGGGAGCCCCAATCAGCCCCAGCATTTT. The rearrangement links TRBV3-1 to TRBJ1-5; D is uncertain. The CDR3 is made up of 15 amino acids. The germline CDR1 and CDR2 sequences are LGHDT and YNNKEL (reference sequence). Trimming removed 0 bases at V and 3 bases at J, with 9 bases between.

This clonotype was seen a few times. The chain has TRBV10-3 and TRBJ1-5; TRBD1 aligns across 7 bases. The CDR3 sequence is 15 residues long. V gave up 6 bases and J gave up 4 bases; unmatched junction bases: 9. Germline CDR1 and CDR2: ENHRY and SYGVKD. The DNA for the CDR3 is TGTGCCATCAGCGACACAGGGGTGTTTAATCAGCCCCAGCATTTT. This encodes CAISDTGVFNQPQHF.

The CDR3 region is CASSQDCSGRGYNEQFF. In DNA form, the CDR3 reads TGTGCCAGCAGCCAAGACTGCTCCGGGAGGGGCTACAATGAGCAGTTCTTC. The chain couples TRBV3-1 to TRBJ2-1; 8 bases fit TRBD2. Germline assignment: CDR1 LGHDT and CDR2 YNNKEL (reference sequence). Trimming removed 0 bases from V and 3 bases from J; junction bases left unmatched: 7. This CDR3 has 17 residues.

This rearrangement joins TRBV20-1 to TRBJ1-6, with 8 nucleotides matching TRBD1. Germline assignment: CDR1 DFQATT and CDR2 SNEGSKA (reference sequence). With V trimmed by 3 bases and J by 4 bases, 11 bases remained unmatched. The CDR3 length is 17 residues. Here the CDR3 DNA reads TGCAGTGCTAGGTACAGGGGGAATAGCCTATATAATTCACCCCTCCACTTT. Protein sequence: CSARYRGNSLYNSPLHF.

The rearrangement joins TRBV6-1 to TRBJ2-7; TRBD1 might be the D (6 bases). V lost 4 bases to trimming and J lost 2 bases, with 15 bases between them. Germline CDR1 reads MNHNS; CDR2 reads SASEGT. The CDR3 has 15 amino acids. The CDR3 DNA is TGTGCCAGCAGTGGTTCAGGGGCTCCCACCTACGAGCAGTACTTC. Amino acid sequence: CASSGSGAPTYEQYF.

Details on this clonotype: This CDR3 fails to terminate in the conserved phenylalanine or tryptophan, so it likely reflects a read error. This chain joins TRBV11-2 and TRBJ2-5; 10 bases are a match to TRBD1. Germline CDR1 reads SGHAT; CDR2 reads FQNNGV. After removal of 5 bases from V and 8 bases from J, the junction contained 2 bases not matched to a gene. The CDR3 covers 12 residues. The CDR3 protein is CASSGDRGTQYY. The CDR3 DNA sequence: TGTGCCAGCAGCGGGGACAGGGGAACCCAGTACTAC.

This clonotype was counted a few times. The chain recombines TRBV12-3 or TRBV12-4 with TRBJ2-3; 10 nucleotides agree with TRBD2. The CDR3 is 16 amino acids. With V trimmed by 3 bases and J by 2 bases, 5 bases remained unmatched. CDR3 protein: CASSFASGGLTDTQYF. CDR3 nucleotides: TGTGCCAGCAGTTTCGCTAGCGGGGGACTCACAGATACGCAGTATTTT.

This clonotype came up a few times. This chain links TRBV20-1 with TRBJ2-5, with a possible D match to TRBD2 (5 bases). CDR1 DFQATT and CDR2 SNEGSKA come from the germline V gene (reference sequence). The CDR3 loop spans 13 amino acids. Trimming took 0 bases from V and 4 from J, leaving 9 bases between them. Written as DNA, the CDR3 is TGCAGTGCTAGAGATACCCGGGGAGAGACCCAGTACTTC. Residues: CSARDTRGETQYF.

V gene TRBV10-3 combines with J gene TRBJ2-7; D could derive from TRBD1 or TRBD2 (5 bases each). Trimming shortened V by 6 bases and J by 2 bases, and 14 bases separated the two germline ends. The CDR3 extends over 14 amino acids. Per germline, CDR1 ENHRY and CDR2 SYGVKD. CDR3 in DNA: TGTGCCATCAGAAGGGACGGACTGCCCTACGAGCAGTACTTC. Amino acids: CAIRRDGLPYEQYF.

This clonotype was seen more than once but under ten times. J is TRBJ1-1 and V is TRBV9, with D perhaps TRBD1 (5 bases). V was trimmed by 0 bases and J by 4 bases, leaving 13 bases between them. This CDR3 has 15 residues. The germline gives CDR1 SGDLS, CDR2 YYNGEE. CDR3 DNA sequence: TGTGCCAGCAGCGTAGACCCAGGGCGGGGCACTGAAGCTTTCTTT. Its translation: CASSVDPGRGTEAFF. Complete variable domain (other parts from reference TRBV9 and TRBJ1-1): DSGVTQTPKHLITATGQRVTLRCSPRSGDLSVYWYQQSLDQGLQFLIQYYNGEERAKGNILERFSAQQFPDLHSELNLSSLELGDSALYFCASSVDPGRGTEAFFGQGTRLTVV.

This clonotype was observed many times. V is TRBV14 and J is TRBJ2-3, with TRBD2 identical over 7 bases. The CDR3 extends over 15 amino acids. The germline gives CDR1 SGHDN, CDR2 FVKESK. After removal of 5 bases from V and 1 base from J, the junction contained 6 bases not matched to a gene. The CDR3 loop is CASSARGGRTDTQYF. DNA of the CDR3: TGTGCCAGCAGCGCTCGCGGGGGACGCACAGATACGCAGTATTTT.

Concerning this clonotype: One base away lies a much larger clone, so this may be a sequencing read error. The gene calls are TRBV9 and TRBJ2-2; D not resolved. The CDR3 sequence is 14 residues long. Deletions cut 4 bases from V and 1 base from J, with 8 bases between. Germline V CDR1 and CDR2: SGDLS, YYNGEE. Written as DNA, the CDR3 is TGTGCCAGCAGCCCCCCCCGGAACACCGGGGAGCTGTTTTTT. Translating gives CASSPPRNTGELFF.

This chain joins TRBV7-8 and TRBJ1-1; 8 nucleotides match TRBD1. The CDR3 contains 16 residues. Unmatched junction bases numbered 4, after V lost 1 base and J lost 0 bases. Germline V gives CDR1 SGHVS, CDR2 FQNEAQ. CDR3 loop: CASSLEHRGMNTEAFF. The CDR3 coding sequence is TGTGCCAGCAGCTTAGAGCACAGGGGGATGAACACTGAAGCTTTCTTT.

This clonotype showed up many times. This sequence joins TRBV4-3 and TRBJ2-1, with 7 bases lining up with TRBD2. Germline V gives CDR1 LGHNA, CDR2 YSLEER. V shed 0 bases, J shed 5 bases, and the junction held 7 bases outside the gene matches. The CDR3 contains 16 residues. The CDR3 loop reads CASSQDWEGQDNEQFF. The CDR3, as DNA: TGCGCCAGCAGCCAAGATTGGGAGGGCCAGGACAATGAGCAGTTCTTC.

This clonotype was seen a handful of times. The rearrangement joins TRBV9 to TRBJ2-1, with 8 bases matching TRBD2. The CDR3 is 15 residues long. CDR1 and CDR2 from the germline V gene are SGDLS and YYNGEE. V lost 0 bases, J lost 9 bases, and 8 bases stayed unmatched. The CDR3 nucleotides read TGTGCCAGCAGCGTAGGGGCAGCGGGAGTATTTGAGCAGTTCTTC. Amino acid sequence: CASSVGAAGVFEQFF.

This clonotype appeared a few times. This chain links TRBV20-1 with TRBJ2-2, with 11 bases identical to TRBD2. CDR1 and CDR2 (germline): DFQATT, SNEGSKA (reference sequence). Trimming cost V 0 bases and J 0 bases; bases outside gene matches: 9. CDR3 length: 19 residues. The CDR3 loop reads CSARDLRLAGTPNTGELFF. DNA for the CDR3: TGCAGTGCTAGAGATCTGAGACTAGCGGGAACTCCGAACACCGGGGAGCTGTTTTTT.

The chain recombines TRBV19 with TRBJ1-5; TRBD1 agrees at 7 bases. With 4 bases clipped from V and 7 bases from J, the junction kept 4 bases outside the gene matches. Germline V lookup: CDR1 LNHDA, CDR2 SQIVND (reference sequence). The CDR3 runs 13 residues. The CDR3 coding sequence is TGTGCCAGTAGTACGACAGGGAAGCAGCCCCAGCATTTT. As protein: CASSTTGKQPQHF.